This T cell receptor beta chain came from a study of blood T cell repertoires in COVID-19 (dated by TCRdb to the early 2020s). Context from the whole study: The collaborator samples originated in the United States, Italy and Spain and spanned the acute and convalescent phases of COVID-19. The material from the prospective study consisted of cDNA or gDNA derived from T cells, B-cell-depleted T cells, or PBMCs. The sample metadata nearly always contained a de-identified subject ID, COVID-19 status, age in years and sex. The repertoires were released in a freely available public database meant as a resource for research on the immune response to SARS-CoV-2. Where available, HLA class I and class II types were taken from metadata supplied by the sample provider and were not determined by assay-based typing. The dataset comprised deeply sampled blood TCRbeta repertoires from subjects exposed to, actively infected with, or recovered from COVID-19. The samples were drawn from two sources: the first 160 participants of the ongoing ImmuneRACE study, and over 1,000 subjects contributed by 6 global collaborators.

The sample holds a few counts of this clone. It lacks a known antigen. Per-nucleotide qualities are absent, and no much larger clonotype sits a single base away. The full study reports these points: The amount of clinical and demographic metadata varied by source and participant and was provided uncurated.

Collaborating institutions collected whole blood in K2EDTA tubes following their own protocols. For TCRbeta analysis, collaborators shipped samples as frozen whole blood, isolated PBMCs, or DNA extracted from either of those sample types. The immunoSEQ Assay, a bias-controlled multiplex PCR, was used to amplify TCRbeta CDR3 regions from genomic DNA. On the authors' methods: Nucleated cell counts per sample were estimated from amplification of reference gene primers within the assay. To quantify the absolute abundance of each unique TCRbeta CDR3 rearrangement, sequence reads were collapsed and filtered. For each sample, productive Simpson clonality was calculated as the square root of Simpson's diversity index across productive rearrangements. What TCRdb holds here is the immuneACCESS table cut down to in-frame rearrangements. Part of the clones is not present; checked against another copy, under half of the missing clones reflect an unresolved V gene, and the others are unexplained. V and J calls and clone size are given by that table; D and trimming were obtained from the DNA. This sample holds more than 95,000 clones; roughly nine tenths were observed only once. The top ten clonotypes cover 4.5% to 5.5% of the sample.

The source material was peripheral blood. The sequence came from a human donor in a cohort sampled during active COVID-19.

The CDR3 protein sequence reads: CASSSGGRITSNTGELFF. The base sequence is TGCGCCAGCAGCTCAGGGGGCAGGATAACATCGAACACCGGGGAGCTGTTTTTT. In this chain, TRBV5-1 is recombined with TRBJ2-2, with 8 junctional bases fitting TRBD1. V lost 3 bases and J lost 0 bases, and the count of bases not matched to a germline gene is 10. Including cysteine and phenylalanine, the CDR3 has 18 amino acids. Only CDR3 DNA is held: 54 bases, read in frame from base 1. For CDR1 and CDR2, the germline V gene lists SGHRS and YFSETQ. Here the CDR3 is joined to the reference TRBV5-1 and TRBJ2-2 genes, and the full variable domain is: KAGVTQTPRYLIKTRGQQVTLSCSPISGHRSVSWYQQTPGQGLQFLFEYFSETQRNKGNFPGRFSGRQFSNSRSEMNVSTLELGDSALYLCASSSGGRITSNTGELFFGEGSRLTVL.